The 18 T cell receptor beta chains below come from one sample, sequenced in a study of blood T cell repertoires in COVID-19. Method: immunoSEQ multiplex PCR; TCRdb's copy keeps in-frame clones and lacks some. The sample includes 55,000 to 85,000 clones, roughly 86% of them seen just once. The specimen sequenced was peripheral blood. All receptors come from a woman in her 70s with acute or convalescent COVID-19.

The chain carries TRBV5-1 and TRBJ1-5; 7 nucleotides agree with TRBD1. This CDR3 is built from 14 residues. Germline values: CDR1 SGHRS, CDR2 YFSETQ. Trimming took 4 bases from V and 5 from J; bases not matched to a gene: 6. For the CDR3, the DNA is TGCGCCAGCAGCCTGGGACAGAGAGATCAGCCCCAGCATTTT. It yields the protein CASSLGQRDQPQHF. Full variable domain (missing parts from reference TRBV5-1 and TRBJ1-5): KAGVTQTPRYLIKTRGQQVTLSCSPISGHRSVSWYQQTPGQGLQFLFEYFSETQRNKGNFPGRFSGRQFSNSRSEMNVSTLELGDSALYLCASSLGQRDQPQHFGDGTRLSIL.

CDR3 residues: CASSLGTALYQEGYTF. In DNA, the CDR3 is TGTGCCAGCAGCTTGGGGACAGCTTTATACCAGGAGGGCTACACCTTC. The V and J genes are TRBV7-9 and TRBJ1-2; 7 bases align to TRBD1. Unmatched junction bases numbered 15, after V lost 3 bases and J lost 8 bases. Germline lookup yields CDR1 SEHNR and CDR2 FQNEAQ (reference sequence). The CDR3 runs 16 residues.

The V call is TRBV10-3, the J call TRBJ1-2; 7 nucleotides align to TRBD1. The V segment lost 3 bases and the J segment 3 bases; nucleotides outside the gene matches: 10. The CDR3 length is 16 residues. CDR1 and CDR2 from the germline V gene are ENHRY and SYGVKD. CDR3 coding DNA: TGTGCCATCAGTGAATCCGCCCAGGGGGGAGACTATGGCTACACCTTC. Its translation: CAISESAQGGDYGYTF.

V and J are TRBV5-6 and TRBJ2-1, with unresolved D. Germline CDR1 SGHDT, CDR2 YYEEEE. The V gene lost 0 bases and the J gene lost 10 bases, with 17 bases spanning the gap. This CDR3 region has 15 residues. In DNA form, the CDR3 reads TGTGCCAGCAGCTTGGACCCCGACCCGTGGCGGGAGCAGTTCTTC. This sequence encodes CASSLDPDPWREQFF.

J is TRBJ2-7 and V is TRBV11-3; TRBD2 aligns across 7 bases. The CDR3 consists of 14 residues. Trimming took 2 bases from V and 5 from J; bases not matched to a gene: 6. CDR1 and CDR2 from the germline V gene are SGHNT and YENEEA. The DNA for the CDR3 is TGTGCCAGCAGCTTAACGGGGGGAAGCAACGAGCAGTACTTC. Its protein product is CASSLTGGSNEQYF.

This chain joins TRBV4-2 and TRBJ2-5; 14 positions agree with TRBD2. The CDR3 is made up of 15 amino acids. Trimming took 4 bases from V and 5 from J; bases not matched to a gene: 3. Germline CDR1 reads LGHNA; CDR2 reads YNFKEQ. Here the CDR3 reads CASSRGTSGSETQYF. DNA for the CDR3: TGTGCCAGCAGCCGCGGGACTAGCGGGAGTGAGACCCAGTACTTC.

This clone was observed a few times. The V gene is TRBV6-4, the J gene TRBJ1-5, with D possibly TRBD1 on 5 matching bases. V was trimmed by 10 bases and J by 0 bases, leaving 25 bases between them. Germline-derived CDR1 and CDR2 are MRHNA and SNTAGT. The CDR3 totals 18 residues. Here the CDR3 DNA reads TGTGCCAACCTCTCCGCGGGGGAATGGCTTTATAGCAATCAGCCCCAGCATTTT. Translated: CANLSAGEWLYSNQPQHF.

The chain links TRBV7-9 to TRBJ1-1; TRBD1 matches at 8 bases. V dropped 5 bases and J dropped 3; count of bases not matched to a gene: 2. Germline V lookup: CDR1 SEHNR, CDR2 FQNEAQ (reference sequence). The CDR3 loop spans 13 amino acids. CDR3 protein: CASSQQGDTEAFF. CDR3 coding DNA: TGTGCCAGCAGCCAACAGGGGGACACTGAAGCTTTCTTT.

The J gene is TRBJ1-3, the V gene TRBV19; a weak D match, TRBD1 (6 bases). Trimming took off 0 bases at V and 8 bases at J, with 20 bases between the two ends. The germline V gene encodes CDR1 LNHDA and CDR2 SQIVND (reference sequence). The CDR3 totals 17 residues. The CDR3 protein is CASSIDPGHTVQDTIYF. In DNA form, the CDR3 reads TGTGCCAGTAGTATAGATCCGGGACACACCGTGCAAGACACCATATATTTT.

The V and J genes are TRBV5-1 and TRBJ1-5, with D possibly TRBD1 on 6 matching bases. Trimming took off 1 base at V and 3 bases at J, with 11 bases between the two ends. Germline V gene sequence: CDR1 SGHRS, CDR2 YFSETQ. This CDR3 is 15 amino acids long. CDR3 DNA sequence: TGCGCCAGCAGCTTGCTTTCAGGGGACAATCAGCCCCAGCATTTT. It translates to CASSLLSGDNQPQHF.

The chain recombines TRBV27 with TRBJ2-1, with TRBD2 matching 13 bases. The CDR3 consists of 15 residues. V was clipped by 6 bases and J by 10 bases; unmatched bases: 9. Per germline, CDR1 MNHEY and CDR2 SMNVEV (reference sequence). CDR3 region: CASSPGTSGNREQFF. The CDR3 DNA follows: TGTGCCAGCAGCCCCGGGACTAGCGGGAATAGGGAGCAGTTCTTC.

The rearrangement joins TRBV19 to TRBJ1-6, with 9 positions matching TRBD1. V lost 2 bases and J lost 7; bases outside the gene matches: 3. Germline V gives CDR1 LNHDA, CDR2 SQIVND (reference sequence). The CDR3 spans 15 residues. The CDR3 nucleotides are TGTGCCAGTAGTATACAAGACAGGGGGAATTCACCCCTCCACTTT. It specifies CASSIQDRGNSPLHF.

This rearrangement joins TRBV6-5 to TRBJ2-7, with 8 bases identical to TRBD1. This CDR3 spans 14 amino acids. Germline CDR1 is MNHEY and CDR2 is SVGAGI. V was clipped by 10 bases and J by 3 bases; unmatched bases: 11. CDR3 in DNA: TGTGCCACTCCACCGGGACAGGTACGCTACGAGCAGTACTTC. It codes for CATPPGQVRYEQYF.

The chain joins TRBV25-1 to TRBJ2-7, with D possibly TRBD1 on 7 matching bases. Trimming removed 4 bases at V and 8 bases at J, with 15 bases between. This CDR3 has 13 residues. Germline V gene lookup returns CDR1 MGHDK and CDR2 SYGVNS. The CDR3 bases are TGTGCCAGCAGTGGCGGGACAGTATCCAAGCAGTACTTC. The encoded protein is CASSGGTVSKQYF.

Here the CDR3 DNA reads TGCAGCGTTACGGGTGGCACAGATACGCAGTATTTT. It encodes CSVTGGTDTQYF. V and J are TRBV29-1 and TRBJ2-3; D is ambiguous. Looked up from germline, CDR1 is SQVTM and CDR2 is ANQGSEA. The CDR3 has 12 residues. The ends were cut back, 5 bases at V and 1 base at J, with 7 bases in the middle.

This sequence joins TRBV2 and TRBJ1-4, with 10 bases identical to TRBD1. The CDR3 is 13 amino acids. CDR1 and CDR2 (germline): SNHLY, FYNNEI. The V and J ends lost 6 bases and 8 bases, in that order; junction bases with no gene match: 3. CDR3 in DNA: TGTGCCAGCAGCCGGGACAGGGGAGAAAAACTGTTTTTT. This gives the protein CASSRDRGEKLFF.

The chain is built from TRBV5-1 and TRBJ1-1, with a tentative D call TRBD1 (5 bases). Germline V CDR1 and CDR2: SGHRS, YFSETQ. This CDR3 region has 16 residues. V was clipped by 4 bases and J by 3 bases, with 19 bases between them. The CDR3 DNA reads TGCGCCAGCAGCCTTGGCCCTCCCAGGGTGGACACTGAAGCTTTCTTT. Translated: CASSLGPPRVDTEAFF. Complete variable domain (other parts from reference TRBV5-1 and TRBJ1-1): KAGVTQTPRYLIKTRGQQVTLSCSPISGHRSVSWYQQTPGQGLQFLFEYFSETQRNKGNFPGRFSGRQFSNSRSEMNVSTLELGDSALYLCASSLGPPRVDTEAFFGQGTRLTVV.

The genes are TRBV7-2 and TRBJ2-7, with 8 bases identical to TRBD2. Trimming cost V 1 base and J 2 bases; bases outside gene matches: 7. The CDR3 spans 16 residues. The germline CDR1 and CDR2 sequences are SGHTA and FQGNSA. In nucleotides, the CDR3 is TGTGCCAGCAGCTTAGGGGGACTAGGGGCAGCCTACGAGCAGTACTTC. Translated: CASSLGGLGAAYEQYF.